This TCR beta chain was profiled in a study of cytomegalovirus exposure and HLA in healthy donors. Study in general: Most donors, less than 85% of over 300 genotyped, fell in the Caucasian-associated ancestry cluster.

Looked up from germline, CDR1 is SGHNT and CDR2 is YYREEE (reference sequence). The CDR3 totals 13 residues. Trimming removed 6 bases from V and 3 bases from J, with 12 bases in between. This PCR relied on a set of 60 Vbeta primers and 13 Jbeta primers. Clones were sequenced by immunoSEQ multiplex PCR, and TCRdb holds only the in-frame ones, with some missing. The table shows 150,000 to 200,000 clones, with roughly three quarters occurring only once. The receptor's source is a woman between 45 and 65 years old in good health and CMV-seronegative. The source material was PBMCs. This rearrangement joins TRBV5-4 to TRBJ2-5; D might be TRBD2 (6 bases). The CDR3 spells CASTVGTEETQYF. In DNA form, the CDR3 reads TGTGCCAGCACCGTGGGGACTGAAGAGACCCAGTACTTC.